The 11 T cell receptor beta chains below come from one sample, sequenced in a study of beta chain features in type 1 diabetes. The isolated RNA, all of it, was reverse transcribed, so expressed TCRB transcripts were what got sequenced. Data came from immunoSEQ multiplex PCR; TCRdb stores just in-frame clones and leaves some out. Of around 500,000 clones in the sample, 30% are singletons; the top ten hold 0.05% to 0.065%. The sequencing sample was made of naive CD4+ T cells from blood. These receptors all stem from a man between 18 and 35 years old in good health.

This chain connects TRBV10-3 to TRBJ2-1; 8 nucleotides align to TRBD2. The V and J ends lost 1 base and 10 bases, in that order; junction bases with no gene match: 9. The CDR3 runs to 15 residues. Germline V gene sequence: CDR1 ENHRY, CDR2 SYGVKD. CDR3 loop: CAISELLAGVVEQFF. The CDR3 bases are TGTGCCATCAGTGAGTTGCTAGCGGGCGTGGTGGAGCAGTTCTTC.

The J gene is TRBJ2-5, the V gene TRBV6-5; D ambiguous. Trimming took 4 bases from V and 1 from J, leaving 7 bases between them. CDR3 length: 13 amino acids. Germline V gene data show CDR1 as MNHEY and CDR2 as SVGAGI. CDR3 nucleotide sequence: TGTGCCAGCAGTTTTCGGAGCCAAGAGACCCAGTACTTC. As protein: CASSFRSQETQYF.

The V and J genes are TRBV5-4 and TRBJ2-3; 9 nucleotides line up with TRBD2. This CDR3 has 16 residues. The trim removed 0 bases at V and 3 bases at J, leaving 5 bases unmatched. Germline lookup yields CDR1 SGHNT and CDR2 YYREEE (reference sequence). This CDR3 reads CASSLEAGGFTDTQYF. The CDR3 DNA reads as TGTGCCAGCAGCTTGGAAGCGGGAGGTTTTACAGATACGCAGTATTTT.

The rearrangement joins TRBV25-1 to TRBJ2-7, with 11 bases fitting TRBD2. V shed 3 bases, J shed 2 bases, and the junction held 6 bases outside the gene matches. Germline V gene data show CDR1 as MGHDK and CDR2 as SYGVNS. The CDR3 totals 16 residues. The CDR3 region is CASSDSRLAGTYEQYF. DNA for the CDR3: TGTGCCAGCAGTGATTCTCGACTAGCGGGAACCTACGAGCAGTACTTC.

The V and J genes are TRBV11-2 and TRBJ2-1; D may be TRBD2 (7 bases). The CDR3 extends over 13 amino acids. Trimming pared 7 bases from V and 5 bases from J, leaving 12 bases between. Germline-derived CDR1 and CDR2 are SGHAT and FQNNGV. Here the CDR3 reads CASKGEGHNEQFF. The CDR3, as DNA: TGTGCCAGCAAGGGGGAGGGGCACAATGAGCAGTTCTTC.

The chain combines TRBV28 with TRBJ2-7; D is unclear. This CDR3 has 10 amino acids. Trimming took 10 bases from V and 2 from J, leaving 6 bases between them. Per germline, CDR1 MDHEN and CDR2 SYDVKM. CDR3 sequence (DNA): TGTGCCACCAGAACCTACGAGCAGTACTTC. Its translation: CATRTYEQYF.

The chain has TRBV25-1 and TRBJ2-1, with TRBD2 matching over 8 bases. This CDR3 region has 15 residues. After removal of 5 bases from V and 8 bases from J, the junction contained 11 bases not matched to a gene. The germline V gene encodes CDR1 MGHDK and CDR2 SYGVNS. CDR3 bases: TGTGCCAGCAGTCCCGGGACTAGTCTCAGCGATGAGCAGTTCTTC. Amino acid sequence: CASSPGTSLSDEQFF.

The chain links TRBV6-6 to TRBJ2-2; D could derive from TRBD1 or TRBD2 (5 bases each). Trimming removed 7 bases at V and 5 bases at J, with 14 bases between. Per the germline V gene, CDR1 is MNHNY and CDR2 is SVGAGI (reference sequence). This CDR3 contains 14 residues. CDR3 nucleotide sequence: TGTGCCAGCACCACGGGACCTGGTACCGGGGAGCTGTTTTTT. It specifies CASTTGPGTGELFF.

V gene TRBV4-3 combines with J gene TRBJ2-3; D not resolved. This CDR3 spans 15 amino acids. Trimming left V 1 base short and J 5 bases short, with 13 bases between. Germline CDR1 is LGHNA and CDR2 is YSLEER. This CDR3 is CASSQGSIGGDTQYF. CDR3 nucleotides: TGCGCCAGCAGCCAAGGCTCGATTGGCGGAGATACGCAGTATTTT.

The CDR3 DNA sequence: TGTGCCAGCAGACCAGGGACAAAATACAATGAGCAGTTCTTC. It translates to CASRPGTKYNEQFF. The rearrangement links TRBV27 to TRBJ2-1; D is perhaps TRBD1 (6 bases). V gave up 6 bases and J gave up 4 bases, with 13 bases separating them. The germline CDR1 and CDR2 sequences are MNHEY and SMNVEV (reference sequence). The CDR3 contains 14 residues.

This clone has only one observation. The genes are TRBV4-2 and TRBJ2-5; D gene unclear. The CDR3 consists of 15 residues. V gave up 6 bases and J gave up 2 bases, with 16 bases separating them. Germline V gene data show CDR1 as LGHNA and CDR2 as YNFKEQ. The CDR3 reads CASSHLSNQQETQYF. The CDR3 nucleotides are TGTGCCAGCAGTCATTTAAGTAACCAGCAAGAGACCCAGTACTTC.